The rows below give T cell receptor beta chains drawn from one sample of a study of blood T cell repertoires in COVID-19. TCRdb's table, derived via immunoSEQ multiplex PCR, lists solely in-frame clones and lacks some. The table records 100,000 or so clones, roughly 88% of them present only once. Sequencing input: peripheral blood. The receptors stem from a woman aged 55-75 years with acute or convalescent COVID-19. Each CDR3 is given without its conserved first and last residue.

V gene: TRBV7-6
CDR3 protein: ASSLIGAGQGGTEAF

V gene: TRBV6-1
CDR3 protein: ASSEAAADTEAF

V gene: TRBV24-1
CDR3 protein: ATSDTPPGEQF

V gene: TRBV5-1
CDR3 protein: ASSLPGPTFDEQF

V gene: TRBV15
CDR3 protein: ATSSGQYGYT

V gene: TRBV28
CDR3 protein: ASSLYSGRAYNEQF

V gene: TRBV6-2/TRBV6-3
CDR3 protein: ASSRTAEAF

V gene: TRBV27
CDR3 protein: ASSFWSGYGYT

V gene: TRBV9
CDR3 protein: ASSVPDAGNTIY

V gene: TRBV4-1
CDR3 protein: ASSQPGGTTYGYT

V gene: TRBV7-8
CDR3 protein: ASRSSPGSSLEAF

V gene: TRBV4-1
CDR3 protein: ASSQETSGSFGQF

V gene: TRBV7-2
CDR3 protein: ASSYRGSTDTQY

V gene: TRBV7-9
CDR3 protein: ASSLNSGRATDTQY

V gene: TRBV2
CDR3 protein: ASNRLAGSQETQY

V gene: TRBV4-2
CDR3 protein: ASSQDPGGGGTTDTQY

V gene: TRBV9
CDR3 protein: ASSVGWANTEAF

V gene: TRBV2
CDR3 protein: ASSEWGPNQPQH

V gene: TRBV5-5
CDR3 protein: ASSTGQGILGAF

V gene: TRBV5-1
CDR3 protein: ASSSGNPTNEKLF

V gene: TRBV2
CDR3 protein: ASSEPLSSHQPQH

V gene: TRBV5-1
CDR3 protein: ASYPGAGETEAF

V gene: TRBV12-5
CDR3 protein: ASGLMVAGVSDTQY

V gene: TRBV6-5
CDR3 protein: ASSQSGTTYEQY

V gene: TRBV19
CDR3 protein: ASSIGLAGGAKQF

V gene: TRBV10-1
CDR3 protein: ASSKLAGGNEQF

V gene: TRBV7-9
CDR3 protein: ASSSERGQGSSYGYT

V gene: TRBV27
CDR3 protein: ASSNSGNQQPQH

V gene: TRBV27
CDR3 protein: ASRAPHYTDTQY

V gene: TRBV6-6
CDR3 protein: ASRQGSSNTEAF

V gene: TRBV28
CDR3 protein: ASSPNRDEQY

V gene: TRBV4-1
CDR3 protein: ASSQDSGIFSEQF

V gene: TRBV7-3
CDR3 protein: ASSKDRGTEAF

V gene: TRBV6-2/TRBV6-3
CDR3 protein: ASSPVDYEQY

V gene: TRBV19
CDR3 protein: ASSIGTREADYGYT

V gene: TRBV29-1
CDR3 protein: SVRGSMSVLSTDTQY

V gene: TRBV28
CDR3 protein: ASSYPPGQGRTGELF

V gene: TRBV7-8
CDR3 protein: ASSSYRGRDQPQH

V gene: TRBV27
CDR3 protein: ASSFDLAASYNEQF

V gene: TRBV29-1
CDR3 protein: SVVYGTDSNQPQH

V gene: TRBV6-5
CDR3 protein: ASSLIQGAQGKLF

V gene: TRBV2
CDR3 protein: ASSGSGGNQPQH

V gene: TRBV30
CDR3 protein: AWSPQGGTSGIRPNSPLH

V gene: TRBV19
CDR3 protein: ASALLGQANSAWRGAGNTIY

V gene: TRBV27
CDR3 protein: ASSLSPPAELSSYNEQF

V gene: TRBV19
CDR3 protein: ASGGQWGNTEAF

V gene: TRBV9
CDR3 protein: ASSLGTGGNYGYT

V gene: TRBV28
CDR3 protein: ASSLTGSSAF

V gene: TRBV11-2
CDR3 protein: ASSPLAGYNEQF

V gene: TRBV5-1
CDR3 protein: ASNQMGDYNEQF

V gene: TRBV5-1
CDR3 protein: ASSLRTGGANYGYT

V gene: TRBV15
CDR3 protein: ATSRGGSYEQY

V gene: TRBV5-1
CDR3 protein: ASSFDSPYGYT

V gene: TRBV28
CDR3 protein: ATTSSGRFHEQY

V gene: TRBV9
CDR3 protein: ASSPGTSGLAKNIQY